This T cell receptor beta chain was sequenced during a study of T cells in Graves' hyperthyroidism and ophthalmopathy. With V trimmed by 6 bases and J by 1 base, 2 bases remained unmatched. Germline V CDR1 and CDR2: MNHEY, SMNVEV (reference sequence). CDR3 length equals 13 residues. Regarding the study as a whole: Before onset, by a median of around six months, the model predicted ophthalmopathy.

Amplified regions were TCR beta CDR3 sequences from RNA transcripts. A set of HTBI primers served as the primers for a first-round RT-PCR of the TCR CDR3. A single record per CDR3 protein comes from TCRdb applying MiXCR to the multiplex PCR reads. The table records about half a million distinct CDR3 sequences, roughly a sixth of them present only once. This clonotype appeared many times. Its antigen is as yet unknown. The sequencing input was blood. The receptor was derived from a woman in her twenties or thirties with Graves' ophthalmopathy. The chain is built from TRBV27 and TRBJ1-1, with 7 bases aligning to TRBD1. CDR3 coding DNA: TGTGCCAGCAGACCAGGGGGGAACACTGAAGCTTTCTTT. This encodes CASRPGGNTEAFF.